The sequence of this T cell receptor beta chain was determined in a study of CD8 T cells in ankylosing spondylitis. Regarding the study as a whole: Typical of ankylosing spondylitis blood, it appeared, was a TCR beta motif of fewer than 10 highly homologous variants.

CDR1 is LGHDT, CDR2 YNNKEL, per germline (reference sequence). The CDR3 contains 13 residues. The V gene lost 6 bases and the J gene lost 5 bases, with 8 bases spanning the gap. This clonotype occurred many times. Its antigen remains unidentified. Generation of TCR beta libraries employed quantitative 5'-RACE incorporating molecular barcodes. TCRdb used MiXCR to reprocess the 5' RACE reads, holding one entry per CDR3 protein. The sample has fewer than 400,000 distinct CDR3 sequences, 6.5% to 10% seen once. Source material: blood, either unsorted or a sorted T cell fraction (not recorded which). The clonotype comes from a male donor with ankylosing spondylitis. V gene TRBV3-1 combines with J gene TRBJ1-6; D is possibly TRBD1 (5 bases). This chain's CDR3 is CASRGVDNSPLHF. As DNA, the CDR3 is TGTGCCAGCAGGGGGGTAGATAATTCACCCCTCCACTTT.